This TCR beta chain was captured in a study of regulatory and conventional T cells in RAG deficiency. Findings and limits, study-wide: Shannon entropy was markedly lower and Simpson indices higher in RAG-deficient patients than control T-cell subsets. Omenn patients showed >85% Treg-Tconv overlap and shorter CDR3 lengths.

Concerning this clone: Its antigen is unidentified.

Assay: immunoSEQ multiplex PCR; the TCRdb copy retains only in-frame clones and omits some. The table includes around 37,000 clones, around 91% detected once. These same records also appear under a second study, on regulatory T cells. From that second work: Amplification used 52 TRBV primers and 13 TRBJ primers.

The TCR originated in a human donor in good health. Sequencing was done on a sample of CD8+ T cells sorted from blood.

The CDR3 sequence is CASSARGTYNEQFF. CDR3 bases: TGTGCCAGCAGTGCGCGGGGGACCTACAATGAGCAGTTCTTC. This chain connects TRBV27 to TRBJ2-1; TRBD2 matches 7 bases. The J segment lost 2 bases and the V segment lost 5 bases, leaving 3 bases of the junction unmatched. Germline loops: CDR1 MNHEY, CDR2 SMNVEV (reference sequence). This CDR3 is 14 amino acids long.